The next 19 T cell receptor beta chains were all read from a single sample in a study of cytomegalovirus exposure and HLA in healthy donors. Using immunoSEQ multiplex PCR, the repertoire was profiled, and TCRdb retains in-frame clones only, with some absent. The data contain 89,000 or so clones, approximately 93% of them singletons. The sequenced sample was PBMCs. The receptors stem from a woman aged 25 to 39 in good health and CMV-seropositive.

The V call is TRBV2, the J call TRBJ1-5; possibly TRBD1 for D (6 bases). Germline CDR1 is SNHLY and CDR2 is FYNNEI. The CDR3 loop spans 14 amino acids. The V end lost 0 bases, the J end lost 6 bases, and 9 bases lay between the germline ends. This CDR3 reads CASSEAGGGQPQHF. In DNA form, the CDR3 reads TGTGCCAGCAGTGAAGCAGGGGGGGGTCAGCCCCAGCATTTT. The whole variable domain, remainder taken from reference TRBV2 and TRBJ1-5, is EPEVTQTPSHQVTQMGQEVILRCVPISNHLYFYWYRQILGQKVEFLVSFYNNEISEKSEIFDDQFSVERPDGSNFTLKIRSTKLEDSAMYFCASSEAGGGQPQHFGDGTRLSIL.

CDR3 coding DNA: TGTGCCAGCAGTTACTCAGCGGATAATCAGCCCCAGCATTTT. Its translation: CASSYSADNQPQHF. The chain links TRBV6-5 to TRBJ1-5; D remains unclear. From germline, CDR1 is MNHEY and CDR2 SVGAGI. The CDR3 is 14 residues long. V was trimmed by 0 bases and J by 4 bases, leaving 7 bases between them.

The gene calls are TRBV27 and TRBJ1-5; TRBD1 might be the D (5 bases). In germline, CDR1 is MNHEY, CDR2 SMNVEV (reference sequence). V lost 5 bases, J lost 2 bases, and 22 bases lay in between. This CDR3 has 18 residues. The chain's CDR3 is CASSLILAGFFGNQPQHF. DNA for the CDR3: TGTGCCAGCAGTCTAATACTCGCAGGGTTTTTCGGCAATCAGCCCCAGCATTTT.

The rearrangement uses TRBV7-2 and TRBJ1-2; TRBD1 matches 8 bases. This CDR3 is built from 15 residues. V dropped 5 bases and J dropped 5; count of bases not matched to a gene: 10. CDR1 is SGHTA, CDR2 FQGNSA, per germline. The CDR3 sequence is CASSPQGGLRYGYTF. CDR3 sequence (DNA): TGTGCCAGCAGCCCACAGGGGGGGTTGCGGTATGGCTACACCTTC.

The genes are TRBV30 and TRBJ2-5, with D unresolved. CDR1 and CDR2 (germline): GTSNPN, SVGIG (reference sequence). The ends were cut back, 2 bases at V and 0 bases at J, with 10 bases in the middle. The CDR3 sequence is 14 residues long. CDR3 nucleotide sequence: TGTGCCTGGAGTTTAACCCGGGACCAAGAGACCCAGTACTTC. It translates to CAWSLTRDQETQYF.

The chain joins TRBV10-2 to TRBJ1-5, with D possibly matching TRBD1 (5 bases). V lost 0 bases and J lost 4, with 10 bases in between. This CDR3 is built from 15 residues. CDR1 is WSHSY and CDR2 is SAAADI in the germline V gene. This chain's CDR3 is CASSESSGGNQPQHF. The CDR3 DNA is TGCGCCAGCAGTGAGTCTTCGGGGGGTAATCAGCCCCAGCATTTT.

V gene TRBV28 combines with J gene TRBJ1-1, with D hard to call. The CDR3 extends over 15 amino acids. V was cut by 4 bases and J by 2 bases, with 14 bases left in between. Germline CDR1 MDHEN, CDR2 SYDVKM. CDR3 DNA sequence: TGTGCCAGCAGTTCTCCCTCGCTACCAAACACTGAAGCTTTCTTT. Residues: CASSSPSLPNTEAFF.

The rearrangement links TRBV5-6 to TRBJ2-3; TRBD1 is a possible D gene (5 bases). The CDR3 spans 14 residues. The V end was cut by 2 bases, the J end by 0 bases, with 7 bases between. CDR1 SGHDT and CDR2 YYEEEE come from the germline V gene. DNA for the CDR3: TGTGCCAGCAGCTTAACAGGTAGCACAGATACGCAGTATTTT. Protein sequence: CASSLTGSTDTQYF.

The chain links TRBV7-2 to TRBJ2-7; the match to TRBD2 covers 7 bases. V was clipped by 4 bases and J by 4 bases; unmatched bases: 7. Germline V lookup: CDR1 SGHTA, CDR2 FQGNSA. The length of the CDR3 is 14 residues. CDR3 sequence (DNA): TGTGCCAGCAGCTCTGGACTAGGCTTTTACGAGCAGTACTTC. This translates into CASSSGLGFYEQYF.

The chain is built from TRBV5-5 and TRBJ1-1; D call uncertain. The V end lost 0 bases, the J end lost 5 bases, and 14 bases lay between the germline ends. Germline CDR1 SGHKS, CDR2 YYEKEE (reference sequence). The CDR3 is 15 amino acids. The CDR3 DNA is TGTGCCAGCAGCTTGGCCAGCGGAAGTAGGACTGAAGCTTTCTTT. This codes for CASSLASGSRTEAFF.

This clone came up a few times. Written as DNA, the CDR3 is TGTGCCAGCAGGGGAGGCGCGGGAGTGGGCAATGAGCAGTTCTTC. It yields the protein CASRGGAGVGNEQFF. J is TRBJ2-1 and V is TRBV6-6; 7 nucleotides line up with TRBD2. Germline CDR1 and CDR2: MNHNY and SVGAGI (reference sequence). The CDR3 runs 15 residues. Trimming took 6 bases from V and 6 from J; bases not matched to a gene: 11.

J is TRBJ2-2 and V is TRBV10-3; the match to TRBD1 covers 9 bases. Germline V gene lookup returns CDR1 ENHRY and CDR2 SYGVKD. This CDR3 region has 16 residues. Trimming took 5 bases from V and 5 from J; bases not matched to a gene: 9. The CDR3 DNA sequence: TGTGCCATCAGTAGGGCCACAGGGGGCGGGACCGGGGAGCTGTTTTTT. This translates into CAISRATGGGTGELFF.

The rearrangement links TRBV6-6 to TRBJ2-2; D is uncertain. This CDR3 has 15 residues. Looked up from germline, CDR1 is MNHNY and CDR2 is SVGAGI (reference sequence). Trimming removed 2 bases from V and 4 bases from J, with 11 bases in between. CDR3 coding DNA: TGTGCCAGCAGTTACGTCGGATCGGGCACCGGGGAGCTGTTTTTT. It translates to CASSYVGSGTGELFF.

This chain links TRBV7-2 with TRBJ2-7, with D maybe TRBD2 (5 bases). The CDR3 contains 12 residues. Per germline, CDR1 SGHTA and CDR2 FQGNSA. V was pared by 2 bases and J by 6 bases, with 8 bases between. DNA of the CDR3: TGTGCCAGCAGCTTAAAGGCGGGCGAGCAGTACTTC. Translating it yields CASSLKAGEQYF.

The rearrangement uses TRBV7-2 and TRBJ2-7; TRBD2 aligns across 8 bases. This CDR3 comprises 14 residues. Germline CDR1 SGHTA, CDR2 FQGNSA. V trimming: 3 bases; J trimming: 10 bases; junction bases outside the gene matches: 11. CDR3 nucleotides: TGTGCCAGCAGCTTGGGAACTAGCGGAGGCCCCCAGTACTTC. Translated: CASSLGTSGGPQYF.

This clone appeared once. The rearrangement uses TRBV7-9 and TRBJ2-5; 9 bases are a match to TRBD2. This CDR3 contains 15 residues. CDR1 and CDR2 (germline): SEHNR, FQNEAQ (reference sequence). Losses at the gene ends were 3 bases for V and 4 bases for J; bases not matched to a gene: 6. CDR3 residues: CASSFVKAGGETQYF. The CDR3 DNA is TGTGCCAGCAGCTTTGTAAAAGCGGGAGGAGAGACCCAGTACTTC.

The chain joins TRBV10-3 to TRBJ2-1; 9 nucleotides agree with TRBD1. V lost 6 bases to trimming and J lost 4 bases; unmatched junction nucleotides: 7. CDR1 is ENHRY, CDR2 SYGVKD, per germline. The CDR3 loop spans 15 amino acids. The CDR3, as DNA: TGTGCCATCAGACACCGACAGGGGGAATACAATGAGCAGTTCTTC. It is translated as CAIRHRQGEYNEQFF.

The CDR3 loop reads CSVEDEGTTSSYNEQFF. For the CDR3, the DNA is TGCAGCGTTGAAGATGAGGGGACAACTAGCTCCTACAATGAGCAGTTCTTC. V is TRBV29-1 and J is TRBJ2-1, with D possibly being TRBD1 (6 bases). V lost 0 bases and J 0 bases, leaving 15 bases between the germline ends. The CDR3 has 17 residues. CDR1 is SQVTM, CDR2 ANQGSEA, per germline.

The count of this clone is one. The genes are TRBV18 and TRBJ1-1; the D is unclear. The V and J ends lost 1 base and 3 bases respectively, with 3 bases between them. Germline-derived CDR1 and CDR2 are KGHSH and LQKENI. The CDR3 totals 12 residues. The CDR3 DNA sequence: TGTGCCAGCTCACCACGAGACACTGAAGCTTTCTTT. It is translated as CASSPRDTEAFF.